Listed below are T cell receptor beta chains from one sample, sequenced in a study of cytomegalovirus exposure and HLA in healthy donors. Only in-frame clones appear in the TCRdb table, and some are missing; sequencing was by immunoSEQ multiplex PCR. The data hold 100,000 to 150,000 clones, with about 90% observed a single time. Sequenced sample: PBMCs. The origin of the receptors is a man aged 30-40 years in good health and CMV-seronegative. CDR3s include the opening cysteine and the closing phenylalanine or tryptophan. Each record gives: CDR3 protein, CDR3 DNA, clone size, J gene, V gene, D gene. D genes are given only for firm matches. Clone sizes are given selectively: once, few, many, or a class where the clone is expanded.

CDR3 protein: CASSVSPADRANTEAFF; CDR3 DNA: TGTGCCAGCAGTGTATCTCCAGCGGACAGGGCCAACACTGAAGCTTTCTTT; clone size: once; J gene: TRBJ1-1; V gene: TRBV2; D gene: TRBD1
CDR3 protein: CASSPSGGSNNEQFF; CDR3 DNA: TGCGCCAGCAGCCCAAGCGGGGGAAGCAACAATGAGCAGTTCTTC; clone size: -; J gene: TRBJ2-1; V gene: TRBV5-1; D gene: TRBD2
CDR3 protein: CASTPRGTSGSFGELFF; CDR3 DNA: TGTGCCAGCACGCCACGGGGGACTAGCGGGAGTTTCGGGGAGCTGTTTTTT; clone size: -; J gene: TRBJ2-2; V gene: TRBV2; D gene: TRBD2
CDR3 protein: CASCMGGTDTIYF; CDR3 DNA: TGTGCCAGCTGCATGGGAGGGACGGACACCATATATTTT; clone size: -; J gene: TRBJ1-3; V gene: TRBV7-9; D gene: -
CDR3 protein: CASSELPPGELFF; CDR3 DNA: TGCGCCAGCAGTGAACTCCCCCCCGGGGAGCTGTTTTTT; clone size: once; J gene: TRBJ2-2; V gene: TRBV10-1; D gene: -
CDR3 protein: CASSVGASGSGNEQYF; CDR3 DNA: TGTGCCAGCAGCGTAGGGGCTAGCGGGAGCGGTAACGAGCAGTACTTC; clone size: -; J gene: TRBJ2-7; V gene: TRBV9; D gene: TRBD2
CDR3 protein: CASSPREQDYTEAFF; CDR3 DNA: TGTGCCAGCAGCCCCCGGGAGCAAGACTACACTGAAGCTTTCTTT; clone size: -; J gene: TRBJ1-1; V gene: TRBV13; D gene: -
CDR3 protein: CASSSHTPGQGSGNTIYF; CDR3 DNA: TGCGCCAGCAGCTCACACACTCCGGGACAGGGTTCTGGAAACACCATATATTTT; clone size: -; J gene: TRBJ1-3; V gene: TRBV5-1; D gene: TRBD1
CDR3 protein: CASSPGTGSEQYF; CDR3 DNA: TGTGCCAGCAGCCCCGGGACAGGTTCCGAGCAGTACTTC; clone size: few; J gene: TRBJ2-7; V gene: TRBV7-3; D gene: TRBD1
CDR3 protein: CAWQGGLGTEAFF; CDR3 DNA: TGTGCCTGGCAGGGCGGTTTGGGCACTGAAGCTTTCTTT; clone size: -; J gene: TRBJ1-1; V gene: TRBV30; D gene: -
CDR3 protein: CASSHRDYKSSNYGYTF; CDR3 DNA: TGTGCCAGCAGCCACCGGGATTACAAGTCCTCTAACTATGGCTACACCTTC; clone size: -; J gene: TRBJ1-2; V gene: TRBV7-9; D gene: -
CDR3 protein: CAIRKQGDPNEKLFF; CDR3 DNA: TGTGCCATCAGGAAGCAAGGGGATCCCAATGAAAAACTGTTTTTT; clone size: -; J gene: TRBJ1-4; V gene: TRBV10-3; D gene: -
CDR3 protein: CASSTKRQGCNQPQHF; CDR3 DNA: TGTGCCAGCAGCACTAAGCGACAGGGATGTAATCAGCCCCAGCATTTT; clone size: -; J gene: TRBJ1-5; V gene: TRBV7-3; D gene: TRBD1
CDR3 protein: CASSYSPGGDGYTF; CDR3 DNA: TGTGCCAGCAGTTACTCGCCCGGGGGAGATGGCTACACCTTC; clone size: -; J gene: TRBJ1-2; V gene: TRBV6-5; D gene: -
CDR3 protein: CASSRGENTEAFF; CDR3 DNA: TGTGCCAGCAGTCGGGGGGAAAACACTGAAGCTTTCTTT; clone size: -; J gene: TRBJ1-1; V gene: TRBV2; D gene: -
CDR3 protein: CASSFSGRFDQPQHF; CDR3 DNA: TGTGCCAGCAGTTTTTCCGGGAGATTCGATCAGCCCCAGCATTTT; clone size: once; J gene: TRBJ1-5; V gene: TRBV27; D gene: -
CDR3 protein: CASTKLAGGPRGETQYF; CDR3 DNA: TGTGCCAGCACCAAACTAGCGGGAGGGCCTCGGGGGGAGACCCAGTACTTC; clone size: -; J gene: TRBJ2-5; V gene: TRBV9; D gene: TRBD2
CDR3 protein: CASTRALRGGSYNEQFF; CDR3 DNA: TGTGCCAGTACTCGGGCCCTTCGGGGAGGCTCCTACAATGAGCAGTTCTTC; clone size: once; J gene: TRBJ2-1; V gene: TRBV19; D gene: -
CDR3 protein: CAWSETSGYNEQFF; CDR3 DNA: TGTGCCTGGAGTGAAACTAGCGGCTACAATGAGCAGTTCTTC; clone size: -; J gene: TRBJ2-1; V gene: TRBV30; D gene: TRBD2
CDR3 protein: CASSQLAGEWTEQFF; CDR3 DNA: TGTGCCAGCAGCCAACTAGCGGGAGAATGGACTGAGCAGTTCTTC; clone size: -; J gene: TRBJ2-1; V gene: TRBV13; D gene: TRBD2
CDR3 protein: CASTLQGLGNEQFF; CDR3 DNA: TGTGCCAGCACCTTACAGGGCCTCGGCAATGAGCAGTTCTTC; clone size: -; J gene: TRBJ2-1; V gene: TRBV6-6; D gene: -
CDR3 protein: CACATSGGNTDTQYF; CDR3 DNA: TGTGCCTGCGCCACTAGCGGGGGTAACACAGATACGCAGTATTTT; clone size: once; J gene: TRBJ2-3; V gene: TRBV30; D gene: TRBD2
CDR3 protein: CASARTGSNQPQHF; CDR3 DNA: TGTGCCAGCGCCCGGACAGGGTCAAATCAGCCCCAGCATTTT; clone size: -; J gene: TRBJ1-5; V gene: TRBV6-5; D gene: TRBD1
CDR3 protein: CASSQAVQEIYEQYF; CDR3 DNA: TGCGCCAGCAGCCAAGCCGTACAGGAGATCTACGAGCAGTACTTC; clone size: -; J gene: TRBJ2-7; V gene: TRBV4-1; D gene: -
CDR3 protein: CASSNNRDPKNIQYF; CDR3 DNA: TGTGCCAGCAGTAACAACAGGGACCCAAAAAACATTCAGTACTTC; clone size: -; J gene: TRBJ2-4; V gene: TRBV2; D gene: -
CDR3 protein: CASSAGVESNTEAFF; CDR3 DNA: TGTGCCAGCAGCGCAGGGGTAGAGTCGAACACTGAAGCTTTCTTT; clone size: -; J gene: TRBJ1-1; V gene: TRBV9; D gene: -
CDR3 protein: CASRLAGGGEETQYF; CDR3 DNA: TGCGCCAGCAGGTTAGCGGGAGGCGGGGAAGAGACCCAGTACTTC; clone size: -; J gene: TRBJ2-5; V gene: TRBV5-1; D gene: TRBD2
CDR3 protein: CAWSLRGAFFGEQYF; CDR3 DNA: TGTGCCTGGAGTCTCAGGGGGGCGTTTTTTGGGGAGCAGTACTTC; clone size: -; J gene: TRBJ2-7; V gene: TRBV30; D gene: -
CDR3 protein: CASNGLGAASNYGYTF; CDR3 DNA: TGTGCCAGCAACGGCCTAGGGGCCGCCTCTAACTATGGCTACACCTTC; clone size: -; J gene: TRBJ1-2; V gene: TRBV28; D gene: -
CDR3 protein: CASSPGRGTTEAFF; CDR3 DNA: TGTGCCAGCAGTCCGGGGAGGGGGACTACTGAAGCTTTCTTT; clone size: -; J gene: TRBJ1-1; V gene: TRBV27; D gene: -
CDR3 protein: CASSTGTSGYAIYEQYF; CDR3 DNA: TGCGCCAGCAGCACCGGGACTAGCGGGTACGCCATATACGAGCAGTACTTC; clone size: -; J gene: TRBJ2-7; V gene: TRBV5-1; D gene: TRBD2
CDR3 protein: CAWKGTGSGYTF; CDR3 DNA: TGTGCCTGGAAGGGGACAGGCTCCGGCTACACCTTC; clone size: -; J gene: TRBJ1-2; V gene: TRBV30; D gene: TRBD1
CDR3 protein: CASTVGGGPTNEQFF; CDR3 DNA: TGTGCCAGCACCGTGGGGGGAGGCCCAACCAATGAGCAGTTCTTC; clone size: -; J gene: TRBJ2-1; V gene: TRBV9; D gene: -
CDR3 protein: CASSSPSRQGSNEKLFF; CDR3 DNA: TGCGCCAGCAGCTCACCCTCCAGACAGGGTAGTAATGAAAAACTGTTTTTT; clone size: -; J gene: TRBJ1-4; V gene: TRBV5-1; D gene: TRBD1
CDR3 protein: CASSRLFSEQYF; CDR3 DNA: TGTGCCAGCAGCCGACTGTTTAGCGAGCAGTACTTC; clone size: once; J gene: TRBJ2-7; V gene: TRBV5-6; D gene: -
CDR3 protein: CASSQKKAGDPFF; CDR3 DNA: TGTGCCAGCAGCCAAAAAAAAGCGGGAGACCCGTTCTTC; clone size: -; J gene: TRBJ2-1; V gene: TRBV16; D gene: TRBD2
CDR3 protein: CASSEGSGRGTEAFF; CDR3 DNA: TGTGCCAGCAGTGAAGGTTCAGGGCGAGGCACTGAAGCTTTCTTT; clone size: -; J gene: TRBJ1-1; V gene: TRBV2; D gene: -
CDR3 protein: CASSEFSRGNTEAFF; CDR3 DNA: TGTGCCAGCAGTGAATTTTCTCGGGGGAACACTGAAGCTTTCTTT; clone size: -; J gene: TRBJ1-1; V gene: TRBV25-1; D gene: -
CDR3 protein: CASTPGTSSYEQYF; CDR3 DNA: TGTGCCAGTACCCCCGGGACAAGCTCCTACGAGCAGTACTTC; clone size: -; J gene: TRBJ2-7; V gene: TRBV19; D gene: -
CDR3 protein: CASSSTSGKYEQYF; CDR3 DNA: TGCGCCAGCAGCTCGACTAGCGGGAAATACGAGCAGTACTTC; clone size: -; J gene: TRBJ2-7; V gene: TRBV5-1; D gene: TRBD2
CDR3 protein: CASSGWTGHTGELFF; CDR3 DNA: TGTGCCAGCAGTGGTTGGACAGGGCACACCGGGGAGCTGTTTTTT; clone size: -; J gene: TRBJ2-2; V gene: TRBV6-5; D gene: TRBD1
CDR3 protein: CASSLGAGWNEQYF; CDR3 DNA: TGCGCCAGCAGCTTGGGGGCGGGATGGAACGAGCAGTACTTC; clone size: -; J gene: TRBJ2-7; V gene: TRBV5-1; D gene: -
CDR3 protein: CAYTTGSTYNSPLHF; CDR3 DNA: TGTGCCTACACGACAGGTAGCACCTATAATTCACCCCTCCACTTT; clone size: few; J gene: TRBJ1-6; V gene: TRBV30; D gene: -
CDR3 protein: CSVWDRDGYTF; CDR3 DNA: TGCAGCGTTTGGGACAGAGATGGCTACACCTTC; clone size: -; J gene: TRBJ1-2; V gene: TRBV29-1; D gene: TRBD1
CDR3 protein: CASSQGIAGSYNEQFF; CDR3 DNA: TGCGCCAGCAGCCAGGGAATAGCGGGATCCTACAATGAGCAGTTCTTC; clone size: -; J gene: TRBJ2-1; V gene: TRBV4-1; D gene: TRBD2
CDR3 protein: CASSLVAGGNSPLHF; CDR3 DNA: TGTGCCAGCAGCTTAGTGGCAGGGGGGAATTCACCCCTCCACTTT; clone size: -; J gene: TRBJ1-6; V gene: TRBV7-9; D gene: TRBD1
CDR3 protein: CASSQEKSGLDSDEQFF; CDR3 DNA: TGCGCCAGCAGCCAAGAAAAGTCAGGACTAGATTCAGATGAGCAGTTCTTC; clone size: -; J gene: TRBJ2-1; V gene: TRBV4-1; D gene: TRBD2
CDR3 protein: CASSTRQGAGELFF; CDR3 DNA: TGTGCCAGCAGCACCCGACAGGGGGCGGGGGAGCTGTTTTTT; clone size: -; J gene: TRBJ2-2; V gene: TRBV14; D gene: TRBD1
CDR3 protein: CASSSSAVAAEAFF; CDR3 DNA: TGTGCCAGCAGCTCATCGGCGGTGGCGGCTGAAGCTTTCTTT; clone size: -; J gene: TRBJ1-1; V gene: TRBV6-5; D gene: -
CDR3 protein: CASSYLPTGAHEQYF; CDR3 DNA: TGTGCCAGCAGTTACCTACCCACAGGGGCCCACGAGCAGTACTTC; clone size: once; J gene: TRBJ2-7; V gene: TRBV6-5; D gene: TRBD1
CDR3 protein: CASSATGLAYEQYF; CDR3 DNA: TGTGCCAGCAGCGCGACGGGACTAGCCTACGAGCAGTACTTC; clone size: -; J gene: TRBJ2-7; V gene: TRBV9; D gene: TRBD2
CDR3 protein: CASSSSVLGNEQFF; CDR3 DNA: TGTGCCAGCAGCTCATCAGTACTAGGGAATGAGCAGTTCTTC; clone size: once; J gene: TRBJ2-1; V gene: TRBV7-9; D gene: -
CDR3 protein: CASSRQGAFNDEQYF; CDR3 DNA: TGTGCCAGCAGTCGACAGGGGGCTTTTAACGACGAGCAGTACTTC; clone size: -; J gene: TRBJ2-7; V gene: TRBV2; D gene: TRBD1
CDR3 protein: CASSYRGNTEAFF; CDR3 DNA: TGTGCCAGCAGTTATCGGGGGAACACTGAAGCTTTCTTT; clone size: -; J gene: TRBJ1-1; V gene: TRBV27; D gene: -
CDR3 protein: CASSQDPGNEQFF; CDR3 DNA: TGTGCCAGCAGCCAAGATCCGGGGAATGAGCAGTTCTTC; clone size: -; J gene: TRBJ2-1; V gene: TRBV14; D gene: -
CDR3 protein: CASSLEGGTGFYEQYF; CDR3 DNA: TGTGCCAGCAGTTTAGAAGGCGGGACAGGGTTCTACGAGCAGTACTTC; clone size: -; J gene: TRBJ2-7; V gene: TRBV27; D gene: TRBD1
CDR3 protein: CAWSDTGVNTEAFF; CDR3 DNA: TGTGCCTGGAGCGACACAGGGGTGAACACTGAAGCTTTCTTT; clone size: -; J gene: TRBJ1-1; V gene: TRBV30; D gene: TRBD1
CDR3 protein: CASSLEDRAHGYTF; CDR3 DNA: TGCGCCAGCAGCTTGGAGGACAGGGCCCATGGCTACACCTTC; clone size: -; J gene: TRBJ1-2; V gene: TRBV5-1; D gene: TRBD1